This passage covers 28 T cell receptor beta chains from one sample sequenced in a study of response to subunit inactivated influenza vaccine. TCRdb reanalysed the RT-PCR reads using MiXCR and keeps one entry per CDR3 protein. In the table there are around 600,000 distinct CDR3 sequences, 11% of which are singletons. This sample was shared with a second study, whose subject was T cells expressing NK-cell markers. From that paper: What made the TCR beta cDNA was 5'RACE template switching with UMIs.

Sequenced material: PBMCs from blood, taken on the day of vaccination. The receptors originated from a man over 45 who received an inactivated influenza vaccine.

Ten or more counts support this clonotype. The chain links TRBV4-3 to TRBJ2-2, with D maybe TRBD1 (6 bases). The CDR3 has 15 amino acids. From germline, CDR1 is LGHNA and CDR2 YSLEER. V lost 0 bases, J lost 6 bases, and 11 bases lay in between. The CDR3 sequence is CASSQDLGGAGELFF. The CDR3 DNA follows: TGCGCCAGCAGCCAAGATTTAGGGGGAGCCGGGGAGCTGTTTTTT.

V usage is TRBV7-8 and J usage is TRBJ2-2; D uncertain. Trimming stripped 6 bases from V and 5 bases from J, with 16 bases between. Germline CDR1 SGHVS, CDR2 FQNEAQ. The CDR3 runs 15 residues. The CDR3 region is CASSSRHDGTGELFF. CDR3 nucleotide sequence: TGTGCCAGCAGTTCCCGACACGACGGGACCGGGGAGCTGTTTTTT.

This clonotype has more than one count but fewer than ten. The chain carries TRBV5-1 and TRBJ2-1; 7 nucleotides match TRBD2. The CDR3 sequence is 15 residues long. The V gene's germline CDR1 is SGHRS and CDR2 YFSETQ. V shed 0 bases and J 7 bases; nucleotides not matched to a gene: 7. This CDR3 is CASSLAGRLINEQFF. In nucleotides, the CDR3 is TGCGCCAGCAGCTTGGCCGGGAGGCTCATAAATGAGCAGTTCTTC.

The V gene is TRBV20-1, the J gene TRBJ2-2; D unresolved. The CDR3 extends over 15 amino acids. The ends were cut back, 3 bases at V and 0 bases at J, with 11 bases in the middle. Germline V gene lookup returns CDR1 DFQATT and CDR2 SNEGSKA (reference sequence). The CDR3 region is CSARSSSANTGELFF. DNA of the CDR3: TGCAGTGCTAGGTCCAGCAGCGCGAACACCGGGGAGCTGTTTTTT.

This rearrangement joins TRBV7-9 to TRBJ2-3, with D perhaps matching TRBD1 or TRBD2 (5 bases each). Germline-derived CDR1 and CDR2 are SEHNR and FQNEAQ (reference sequence). CDR3 length equals 15 residues. With 5 bases removed from V and 2 bases from J, the gap between germline ends came to 14 bases. This chain's CDR3 is CASSPGTSYTDTQYF. The CDR3 nucleotides read TGTGCCAGCAGCCCCGGGACCTCTTACACAGATACGCAGTATTTT. The whole variable domain, filled in from reference TRBV7-9 and TRBJ2-3, reads DTGVSQNPRHKITKRGQNVTFRCDPISEHNRLYWYRQTLGQGPEFLTYFQNEAQLEKSRLLSDRFSAERPKGSFSTLEIQRTEQGDSAMYLCASSPGTSYTDTQYFGPGTRLTVL.

This clonotype was seen many times. The V gene is TRBV29-1, the J gene TRBJ2-5; D is perhaps TRBD1 (6 bases). Trimming stripped 1 base from V and 2 bases from J, with 8 bases between. The CDR3 has 13 amino acids. The germline V gene encodes CDR1 SQVTM and CDR2 ANQGSEA. The CDR3 here is CSVEGTVQETQYF. The CDR3 DNA reads TGCAGCGTTGAAGGGACAGTACAAGAGACCCAGTACTTC.

The chain uses TRBV4-3 and TRBJ2-7; no clear D gene. The V end was cut by 4 bases, the J end by 5 bases, with 9 bases between. The CDR3 has 12 amino acids. CDR1 and CDR2 (germline): LGHNA, YSLEER. The CDR3 DNA sequence: TGCGCCAGCAGCCCCCCTCCCAACGAGCAGTACTTC. Translated: CASSPPPNEQYF.

A remark on this clonotype: Here the CDR3 omits its conserved ending phenylalanine or tryptophan, so a read error is the likely source. The CDR3 spells CASSLSRGEAFS. The CDR3 nucleotides are TGTGCCAGCAGTTTATCTAGGGGTGAAGCTTTCTCT. V and J are TRBV12-3 or TRBV12-4 and TRBJ1-1, with TRBD1 as a possible D gene (5 bases). Trimming cost V 2 bases and J 7 bases, with 8 bases left between them. This CDR3 comprises 12 residues.

This chain joins TRBV20-1 and TRBJ2-1; tentatively, D is TRBD2 (7 bases). Trimming took 2 bases from V and 1 from J, leaving 18 bases between them. From germline, CDR1 is DFQATT and CDR2 SNEGSKA (reference sequence). This CDR3 comprises 17 residues. The CDR3 reads CSARKGRGMNSYNEQFF. CDR3 coding DNA: TGCAGTGCTAGAAAAGGGAGGGGGATGAATTCCTACAATGAGCAGTTCTTC.

This rearrangement joins TRBV20-1 to TRBJ2-1, with TRBD2 identical over 7 bases. With V trimmed by 2 bases and J by 10 bases, 11 bases remained unmatched. The CDR3 extends over 14 amino acids. Germline lookup yields CDR1 DFQATT and CDR2 SNEGSKA (reference sequence). The CDR3 sequence: CSARRAGSNSEQFF. DNA of the CDR3: TGCAGTGCTAGAAGAGCGGGATCTAATTCCGAGCAGTTCTTC.

The J gene is TRBJ2-7, the V gene TRBV20-1; 13 nucleotides line up with TRBD2. The CDR3 loop spans 11 amino acids. Per the germline V gene, CDR1 is DFQATT and CDR2 is SNEGSKA (reference sequence). The CDR3 DNA reads TGCAGCGGACTAGCGGGAGTCGAGCAGTACTTC. Translation gives CSGLAGVEQYF.

The table lists this clonotype with a few counts. V is TRBV7-3 and J is TRBJ2-1; D gene ambiguous. In germline, CDR1 is SGHTA, CDR2 FQGTGA. V was cut by 1 base and J by 9 bases, with 10 bases left in between. The CDR3 runs 13 residues. The CDR3 sequence is CASSLSGNSEQFF. As DNA, the CDR3 is TGTGCCAGCAGCTTAAGTGGGAACAGTGAGCAGTTCTTC. Full variable domain (rest looked up from reference TRBV7-3 and TRBJ2-1): GAGVSQTPSNKVTEKGKYVELRCDPISGHTALYWYRQSLGQGPEFLIYFQGTGAADDSGLPNDRFFAVRPEGSVSTLKIQRTERGDSAVYLCASSLSGNSEQFFGPGTRLTVL.

The rearrangement joins TRBV3-1 to TRBJ2-1; 7 nucleotides align to TRBD2. Germline trimming cut 0 bases from V and 4 bases from J; bases unmatched to any gene: 3. Germline V gene data show CDR1 as LGHDT and CDR2 as YNNKEL (reference sequence). CDR3 length equals 15 residues. This CDR3 reads CASSQEGGGYNEQFF. The CDR3 DNA is TGTGCCAGCAGCCAAGAAGGCGGGGGATACAATGAGCAGTTCTTC.

V usage is TRBV5-1 and J usage is TRBJ2-7; a weak D match, TRBD1 (8 bases). This CDR3 region has 15 residues. Looked up from germline, CDR1 is SGHRS and CDR2 is YFSETQ. V lost 4 bases and J lost 3, with 17 bases in between. In DNA form, the CDR3 reads TGCGCCAGCAGCGCCGGACAGGGAGGGGGCTACGAGCAGTACTTC. Amino acids: CASSAGQGGGYEQYF.

The chain is built from TRBV9 and TRBJ2-7; a possible D gene is TRBD1 (6 bases). Germline values: CDR1 SGDLS, CDR2 YYNGEE. This CDR3 spans 13 amino acids. V was clipped by 7 bases and J by 5 bases, with 16 bases between them. The CDR3 region has the DNA TGTGCCAGCTCTAGGGCAGGGACAAACGAGCAGTACTTC. Translation gives CASSRAGTNEQYF.

The chain employs TRBV6-5 and TRBJ1-1; D is uncertain. Trimming removed 1 base at V and 7 bases at J, with 4 bases between. The CDR3 consists of 11 residues. CDR1 is MNHEY and CDR2 is SVGAGI in the germline V gene. The CDR3 coding sequence is TGTGCCAGCAGTTACTGGGGTGAAGCTTTCTTT. As protein: CASSYWGEAFF.

The chain links TRBV27 to TRBJ2-5; the D is unclear. The CDR3 runs 14 residues. Deletions cut 1 base from V and 5 bases from J, with 11 bases between. The germline V gene has CDR1 MNHEY and CDR2 SMNVEV (reference sequence). This CDR3 reads CASSLWSGKETQYF. CDR3 bases: TGTGCCAGCAGTTTATGGTCAGGAAAGGAGACCCAGTACTTC.

The rearrangement joins TRBV4-3 to TRBJ2-1, with TRBD1 identical over 7 bases. Per the germline V gene, CDR1 is LGHNA and CDR2 is YSLEER. V shed 1 base, J shed 2 bases, and the junction held 5 bases outside the gene matches. This CDR3 spans 16 amino acids. The CDR3 nucleotides read TGCGCCAGCAGCCAAGTGTTTGGGACAGCCTACAATGAGCAGTTCTTC. It encodes CASSQVFGTAYNEQFF.

The chain links TRBV29-1 to TRBJ2-1; 7 positions agree with TRBD2. V gave up 4 bases and J gave up 9 bases; unmatched junction bases: 9. CDR3 size: 13 residues. Germline values: CDR1 SQVTM, CDR2 ANQGSEA. The CDR3 protein is CSVAGGSGGEQFF. Here the CDR3 DNA reads TGCAGCGTTGCTGGCGGGAGCGGCGGTGAGCAGTTCTTC.

This clonotype was seen only a few times. V and J are TRBV12-3 or TRBV12-4 and TRBJ1-4; 11 bases match TRBD1. V gave up 3 bases and J gave up 7 bases; unmatched junction bases: 1. The CDR3 extends over 14 amino acids. This CDR3 is CASSFGTGGEKLFF. The DNA for the CDR3 is TGTGCCAGCAGTTTTGGGACAGGGGGTGAAAAACTGTTTTTT.

This clonotype has only a few counts. This chain uses TRBV7-9 with TRBJ2-7; D gene unclear. This CDR3 region has 14 residues. Germline V gene sequence: CDR1 SEHNR, CDR2 FQNEAQ (reference sequence). V was pared by 4 bases and J by 2 bases, with 12 bases between. The CDR3: CASSSHGLPYEQYF. Written as DNA, the CDR3 is TGTGCCAGCAGCTCCCACGGTCTCCCCTACGAGCAGTACTTC.

This clonotype appeared a few times. The chain recombines TRBV29-1 with TRBJ2-7, with D perhaps TRBD1 (6 bases). Germline values: CDR1 SQVTM, CDR2 ANQGSEA. CDR3 length: 14 residues. V lost 5 bases to trimming and J lost 0 bases, with 14 bases between them. The CDR3: CSVWQGIISYEQYF. The CDR3 bases are TGCAGCGTTTGGCAGGGGATAATCTCCTACGAGCAGTACTTC.

CDR3 bases: TGTGCCAGCAGCTGGACAGGCGGGGAACTGTTTTTT. It translates to CASSWTGGELFF. This chain joins TRBV7-2 and TRBJ1-4; 7 bases align to TRBD1. CDR1 SGHTA and CDR2 FQGNSA come from the germline V gene. The CDR3 has 12 residues. The V gene end was trimmed by 4 bases and the J gene end by 12 bases; junction bases not matched to a gene: 5.

This clonotype was seen only a few times. This chain joins TRBV27 and TRBJ2-1; 9 nucleotides match TRBD1. The germline gives CDR1 MNHEY, CDR2 SMNVEV (reference sequence). There are 16 residues in the CDR3. J lost 4 bases, V lost 4 bases, and 8 bases had no gene match. CDR3 sequence: CASSSLPGTGYNEQFF. CDR3 nucleotides: TGTGCCAGCAGTTCCTTACCCGGGACAGGGTACAATGAGCAGTTCTTC.

This chain uses TRBV3-1 with TRBJ1-2; unclear D gene. The CDR3 covers 13 residues. The germline gives CDR1 LGHDT, CDR2 YNNKEL (reference sequence). V was clipped by 1 base and J by 2 bases, with 5 bases between them. The CDR3 DNA is TGTGCCAGCAGCCAAGGACACAACTATGGCTACACCTTC. Encoded protein: CASSQGHNYGYTF.

Only a few counts were recorded for this clonotype. The chain joins TRBV6-2 or TRBV6-3 to TRBJ2-1; D remains ambiguous. Trimming stripped 5 bases from V and 6 bases from J, with 11 bases between. The CDR3 is 13 residues long. CDR1 and CDR2 from the germline V gene are MNHEY and SVGEGT. CDR3 in amino acids: CASSRYQGNEQFF. DNA of the CDR3: TGTGCCAGCAGTCGCTACCAAGGCAATGAGCAGTTCTTC.

The chain has TRBV29-1 and TRBJ1-1; 9 bases match TRBD1. Per germline, CDR1 SQVTM and CDR2 ANQGSEA. J lost 1 base, V lost 7 bases, and 7 bases had no gene match. This CDR3 region has 14 residues. The CDR3 DNA sequence: TGCAGCGCAGATCCGGGACAGGGGAACACTGAAGCTTTCTTT. Translated, it gives CSADPGQGNTEAFF.

This clonotype has just a few counts. This chain connects TRBV28 to TRBJ2-1; D gene uncertain. The germline gives CDR1 MDHEN, CDR2 SYDVKM. The CDR3 contains 9 residues. Trimming left V 8 bases short and J 12 bases short, with 8 bases between. The CDR3 spells CASGRVQFF. CDR3 sequence (DNA): TGTGCCAGCGGCCGTGTGCAGTTCTTC.